In its sample, the clone carrying this T cell receptor (beta chain) was seen a few times. The antigen remains unidentified. The entry originates in a study of CD8 T cells in ankylosing spondylitis. Germline trimming cut 5 bases from V and 9 bases from J; bases unmatched to any gene: 6. This CDR3 region has 12 residues. CDR1 and CDR2 (germline): SEHNR, FQNEAQ (reference sequence). Whole-study results and caveats: Matched ankylosing spondylitis synovial fluid reportedly showed significant enrichment of disease-linked clones. Reactive arthritis synovial fluid and blood previously showed some of these motif variants. One TCR beta motif, made up of fewer than 10 highly homologous variants, appeared characteristic of ankylosing spondylitis blood.

Quantitative 5'-RACE with molecular barcodes produced the TCR beta libraries. TCRdb reprocessed the 5' RACE reads via MiXCR and lists one record per CDR3 protein. The data contain 650,000 to 800,000 distinct CDR3 sequences, around 20% of them singletons. The chain has TRBV7-9 and TRBJ1-1, with TRBD1 identical over 7 bases. Sequencing was carried out using blood, either unsorted or a sorted T cell fraction (not recorded which). The TCR was taken from a male donor with ankylosing spondylitis. DNA for the CDR3: TGTGCCAGCAGCGTCAGGGGGGTGAAAGCTTTCTTT. The encoded protein is CASSVRGVKAFF.